This T cell receptor beta chain was sequenced for a study of shared clonotypes between healthy human individuals. About the research overall: Contributing individuals were a couple of females and three males aged 18 to 49.

The authors' processing: ImmunoSEQ supplied junction-only sequences lacking quality scores, so filtering was different. The method was immunoSEQ multiplex PCR; TCRdb's version includes in-frame clones alone and lacks a portion of them. V and J calls and clone size come straight from that table; D and trimming were deduced from the DNA. The table has roughly 2.6 million clones, around 90% seen once. The CDR3 runs 16 residues. Per germline, CDR1 MNHEY and CDR2 SMNVEV (reference sequence). V was clipped by 3 bases and J by 4 bases, with 19 bases between them. What was sequenced was naive CD4+ T cells sorted from blood. Stated subset: CD45RA+ positively selected. The chain is built from TRBV27 and TRBJ2-7; D is perhaps TRBD1 or TRBD2 (6 bases each). The TCR sequence derives from a man between 18 and 29 years old in good health. The DNA of the CDR3 is TGTGCCAGCAGTTTGGCGGTCTCGGGGGCCGTGTACGAGCAGTACTTC. Its translation: CASSLAVSGAVYEQYF.